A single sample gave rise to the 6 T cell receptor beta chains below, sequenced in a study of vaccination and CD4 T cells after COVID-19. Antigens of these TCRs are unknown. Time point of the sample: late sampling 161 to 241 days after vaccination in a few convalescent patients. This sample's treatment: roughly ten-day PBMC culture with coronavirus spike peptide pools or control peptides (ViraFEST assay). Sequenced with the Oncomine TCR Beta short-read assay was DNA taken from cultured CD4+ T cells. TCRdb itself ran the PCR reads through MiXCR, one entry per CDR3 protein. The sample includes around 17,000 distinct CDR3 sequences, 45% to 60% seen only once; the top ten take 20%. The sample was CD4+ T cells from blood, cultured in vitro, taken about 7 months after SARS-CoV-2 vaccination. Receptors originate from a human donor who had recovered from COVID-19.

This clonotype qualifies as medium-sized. CDR3 bases: TGCAGTGCTAGTTGGAGGAGCAACTATGGCTACACCTTC. It is translated as CSASWRSNYGYTF. The chain combines TRBV20-1 with TRBJ1-2; D gene ambiguous. Germline V gives CDR1 DFQATT, CDR2 SNEGSKA (reference sequence). V was clipped by 3 bases and J by 2 bases, with 10 bases between them. The length of the CDR3 is 13 residues.

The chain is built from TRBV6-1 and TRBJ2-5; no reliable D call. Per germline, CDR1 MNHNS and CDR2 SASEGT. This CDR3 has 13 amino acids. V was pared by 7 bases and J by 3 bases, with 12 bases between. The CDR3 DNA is TGTGCCAGCAATAGACTTGGGGAAGAGACCCAGTACTTC. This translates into CASNRLGEETQYF.

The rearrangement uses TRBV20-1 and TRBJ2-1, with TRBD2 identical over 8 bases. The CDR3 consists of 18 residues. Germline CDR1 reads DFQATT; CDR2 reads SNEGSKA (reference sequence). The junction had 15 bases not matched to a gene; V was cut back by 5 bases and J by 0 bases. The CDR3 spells CSASRASGRESSYNEQFF. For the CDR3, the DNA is TGCAGTGCTTCTCGGGCTAGCGGGCGAGAGAGCTCCTACAATGAGCAGTTCTTC.

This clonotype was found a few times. The DNA for the CDR3 is TGTGCCACCAGCAGGGAATACAGGGGTGGGCAGCCCCAGCATTTT. It translates to CATSREYRGGQPQHF. The rearrangement joins TRBV15 to TRBJ1-5; 7 bases match TRBD1. With V trimmed by 3 bases and J by 7 bases, 9 bases remained unmatched. Per the germline V gene, CDR1 is LNHNV and CDR2 is YYDKDF (reference sequence). CDR3 length: 15 amino acids.

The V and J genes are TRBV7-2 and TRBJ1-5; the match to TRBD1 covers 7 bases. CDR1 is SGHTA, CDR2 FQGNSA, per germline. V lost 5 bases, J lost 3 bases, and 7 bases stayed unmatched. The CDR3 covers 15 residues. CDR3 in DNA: TGTGCCAGCAGCGAGACAGGGCTCAACAATCAGCCCCAGCATTTT. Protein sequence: CASSETGLNNQPQHF.

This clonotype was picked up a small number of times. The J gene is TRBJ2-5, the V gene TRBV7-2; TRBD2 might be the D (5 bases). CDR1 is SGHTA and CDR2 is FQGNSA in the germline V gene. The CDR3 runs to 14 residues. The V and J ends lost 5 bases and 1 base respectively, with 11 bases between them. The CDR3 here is CASSQFRGQETQYF. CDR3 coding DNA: TGTGCCAGCAGCCAATTCCGGGGCCAAGAGACCCAGTACTTC.